A single sample is the source of the 12 T cell receptor beta chains below, sequenced in a study of metastatic and nonmetastatic thyroid tumors. Patients had received no treatment of any kind before thyroid surgery. MiXCR was used by TCRdb to re-call the PCR reads. The data show about 22,000 clones, around 18% seen once. The sequenced material came from adjacent normal tissue. The receptors shown here come from a male donor with papillary thyroid cancer or a benign thyroid nodule (not recorded which). Some clones in this sample may be carry-over from other donors' samples.

By share of the sample, this clone is medium-sized. In DNA, the CDR3 is TGTGCCAGCAGTTTCCCAGCGGGATCCTACAATGAGCAGTTCTTC. It translates to CASSFPAGSYNEQFF. V usage is TRBV28 and J usage is TRBJ2-1; TRBD2 aligns across 7 bases. The CDR3 spans 15 residues. V lost 3 bases, J lost 1 base, and 3 bases stayed unmatched. Germline V gene lookup returns CDR1 MDHEN and CDR2 SYDVKM.

This clone has only one observation. Since a much larger clone is just one base distant, this may be a read error. This chain joins TRBV4-2 and TRBJ2-7; TRBD2 is a possible D gene (6 bases). Germline CDR1 LGHNA, CDR2 YNFKEQ. CDR3 length equals 15 residues. The V end was cut by 1 base, the J end by 1 base, with 11 bases between. CDR3 region: CASSQGSGDSYEQYF. CDR3 sequence (DNA): TGTGCCAGCAGCCAAGGGTCGGGGGATTCCTACGAGCAGTACTTC.

This clone has ten or more counts. Here the CDR3 reads CASSLGISSYGYTF. The CDR3 DNA reads TGTGCCAGCAGCTTGGGAATTTCTTCCTATGGCTACACCTTC. This chain connects TRBV5-6 to TRBJ1-2; unclear D gene. Deletions cut 0 bases from V and 4 bases from J, with 10 bases between. The CDR3 runs to 14 residues. Germline-derived CDR1 and CDR2 are SGHDT and YYEEEE.

This clone was detected a few times. This rearrangement joins TRBV15 to TRBJ1-2; D unclear. V lost 0 bases, J lost 3 bases, and 8 bases lay in between. CDR3 size: 14 residues. The germline V gene has CDR1 LNHNV and CDR2 YYDKDF (reference sequence). CDR3 in amino acids: CATSREREDYGYTF. DNA of the CDR3: TGTGCCACCAGCAGAGAGAGAGAAGACTATGGCTACACCTTC.

This clone has ten or more counts. The chain is built from TRBV7-2 and TRBJ2-3; maybe TRBD2 (6 bases). Per germline, CDR1 SGHTA and CDR2 FQGNSA. The CDR3 covers 17 residues. V dropped 5 bases and J dropped 2 bases, with 20 bases sitting between them. The CDR3 nucleotides read TGTGCCAGCAGCCCACTCACGGGGGAGTTGATCACAGATACGCAGTATTTT. Translating gives CASSPLTGELITDTQYF.

Comments on this clone: Since a much larger clone is just one base distant, this may be a read error. The sample has other DNA sequences that encode this CDR3 too. The chain recombines TRBV20-1 with TRBJ2-7; 9 nucleotides match TRBD1. The CDR3 extends over 12 amino acids. CDR1 DFQATT and CDR2 SNEGSKA come from the germline V gene (reference sequence). CDR3 bases: TGTAGTTGGGACAGGGAGTCTCAGGAGCAGTACTTC. Protein product: CSWDRESQEQYF.

This clone is medium-sized. V and J are TRBV27 and TRBJ1-2, with 7 bases that match TRBD1. The CDR3 has 15 residues. Germline V gives CDR1 MNHEY, CDR2 SMNVEV (reference sequence). V lost 5 bases, J lost 0 bases, and 6 bases stayed unmatched. The CDR3 here is CASSPQTGTNYGYTF. The CDR3 region has the DNA TGTGCCAGCAGTCCACAGACAGGGACTAACTATGGCTACACCTTC.

This clone was recorded at least ten times. The chain couples TRBV30 to TRBJ2-4; no clear D. CDR1 is GTSNPN, CDR2 SVGIG, per germline (reference sequence). Trimming pared 2 bases from V and 1 base from J, leaving 6 bases between. The CDR3 length is 13 residues. CDR3 region: CAWSRGAKNIQYF. CDR3 nucleotides: TGTGCCTGGAGTAGAGGCGCCAAAAACATTCAGTACTTC.

On this clone itself: No conserved phenylalanine or tryptophan is present at the end of the CDR3, so a read error is the likely explanation. The V and J genes are TRBV3-1 and TRBJ2-2, with D possibly being TRBD1 (5 bases). The CDR3 consists of 16 residues. Trimming stripped 1 base from V and 2 bases from J, with 11 bases between. Germline V gene sequence: CDR1 LGHDT, CDR2 YNNKEL (reference sequence). The CDR3 DNA follows: TGTGCCAGCAGCCAAGTGGGCAGGGATAACACCGGGGAGCTGTTTGTT. Translation gives CASSQVGRDNTGELFV.

Regarding this clone: The missing conserved phenylalanine or tryptophan at the end of this CDR3 makes a read error likely. The CDR3 nucleotides read TGTGCCTGGAGTAAGGACTCTGGCCAGCCCCAGCATTCT. Protein sequence: CAWSKDSGQPQHS. The J gene is TRBJ1-5, the V gene TRBV30; no clear D. Trimming cost V 2 bases and J 7 bases, with 12 bases left between them. CDR3 length: 13 amino acids. CDR1 GTSNPN and CDR2 SVGIG come from the germline V gene (reference sequence).

J is TRBJ2-2 and V is TRBV5-1; the D gene is possibly TRBD1 (5 bases). The length of the CDR3 is 12 residues. Trimming removed 4 bases at V and 9 bases at J, with 10 bases between. Looked up from germline, CDR1 is SGHRS and CDR2 is YFSETQ. The CDR3 DNA reads TGCGCCAGCAGCGAAACAGGTCGGGAGCTGTTTTTT. Translating it yields CASSETGRELFF. The complete variable domain, with remaining parts taken from reference TRBV5-1 and TRBJ2-2, reads KAGVTQTPRYLIKTRGQQVTLSCSPISGHRSVSWYQQTPGQGLQFLFEYFSETQRNKGNFPGRFSGRQFSNSRSEMNVSTLELGDSALYLCASSETGRELFFGEGSRLTVL.

This clone was observed at least ten times. The V call is TRBV18, the J call TRBJ2-7; 7 bases are shared with TRBD2. Germline-derived CDR1 and CDR2 are KGHSH and LQKENI. The CDR3 spans 16 residues. The V gene end was trimmed by 3 bases and the J gene end by 0 bases; junction bases not matched to a gene: 8. DNA for the CDR3: TGTGCCAGCTCACCTCGGGGGGTTGAGAGCTCCTACGAGCAGTACTTC. Its translation: CASSPRGVESSYEQYF.